A selection of T cell receptor beta chains follows, all from one sample in a study of graft-versus-host responses after intestinal transplantation. Some clones are missing from TCRdb's copy, which holds only in-frame ones; the method was immunoSEQ multiplex PCR. The profile covers over 15,000 clones, with around 90% appearing a single time and 1.9% taken by the ten largest. The source was PBMCs, collected 350 to 400 days after transplant. The receptors originated from a human patient who received an intestinal transplant, so some T cells may come from the graft donor. CDR3s include the opening cysteine and the closing phenylalanine or tryptophan. For some rows the clone size is stated as once, few or many, or as a class when expanded; others skip it.

TRBV2	NA	TRBJ2-1	CASKKGTYNEQFF
TRBV5-1	NA	TRBJ2-3	CASSFGTSGDTQYF
TRBV5-5	NA	TRBJ1-1	CASQTPGRGNTEAFF
TRBV11-2	NA	TRBJ1-6	CASTSTGQSNSPLHF
TRBV6-7	few	TRBJ1-4	CASSYSKGNEKLFF
TRBV5-1	NA	TRBJ1-2	CASSFWTGSSEGYTF
TRBV14	NA	TRBJ2-1	CASSQNRRRSGKAYNEQFF
TRBV6-5	NA	TRBJ1-6	CASTSGWDTSPLHF
TRBV5-1	NA	TRBJ1-1	CASSREGSTDTEAFF
TRBV7-2	NA	TRBJ2-5	CASSPWGGGSFETQYF
TRBV6-1	NA	TRBJ1-1	CASSETTSMNTEAFF
TRBV6-6	NA	TRBJ1-2	CASSARPLADGYTF
TRBV5-1	NA	TRBJ2-7	CASSPLSPLEQYF
TRBV19	once	TRBJ1-1	CASRLTTTGKPEAFF
TRBV9	NA	TRBJ2-5	CASSQQGGEQYF
TRBV4-2	NA	TRBJ1-1	CASSQEKPIMNTEAFF
TRBV6-1	NA	TRBJ2-3	CASSPLAGGPDTQYF
TRBV6-6	NA	TRBJ2-5	CASSNTKETQYF
TRBV2	NA	TRBJ2-7	CASSESGAPTYEQYF
TRBV5-3	once	TRBJ2-1	CARSLEARGGNEQFF
TRBV11-2	NA	TRBJ2-3	CASSRGLAETDTQYF
TRBV6-4	NA	TRBJ2-3	CASSDSGQGADTQYF
TRBV4-1	NA	TRBJ2-5	CASSHEIAGGPKTQYF
TRBV6-1	NA	TRBJ1-2	CASSGQGPNYGYTF
TRBV4-3	NA	TRBJ1-3	CASSQEQGDTIYF
TRBV6-1	NA	TRBJ1-3	CASSERPEIPGNTIYF
TRBV6-1	NA	TRBJ2-7	CASGARVAEQYF
TRBV2	NA	TRBJ1-5	CASTYSGTFSLNQPQHF
TRBV28	once	TRBJ2-2	CASSFGAGLNTGELFF
TRBV27	once	TRBJ2-7	CASSPRGYVYEQYF
TRBV6-4	NA	TRBJ2-1	CASSDSDRGEQFF
TRBV29-1	NA	TRBJ2-1	CSVAADPNEQFF
TRBV30	NA	TRBJ2-5	CAWSVLGETQYF
TRBV13	NA	TRBJ1-4	CASSQQGAVEKLFF
TRBV12-5	NA	TRBJ2-3	CASGLVGGSTDTQYF
TRBV7-3	NA	TRBJ1-2	CASSPSAGADYGYTF
TRBV4-1	NA	TRBJ1-2	CASSQDGGFYGYTF
TRBV7-3	NA	TRBJ2-3	CASSLTAGTDTQYF
TRBV5-1	NA	TRBJ2-1	CASSLDVSYNEQFF
TRBV6-4	NA	TRBJ2-1	CASSEAGGYNEQFF
TRBV11-1	NA	TRBJ2-7	CASSPGTANYEQYF
TRBV5-4	NA	TRBJ2-1	CASSRTGGTGLDEQFF
TRBV28	NA	TRBJ2-1	CASLGPLGVGYNEQFF
TRBV6-4	NA	TRBJ2-1	CASSATSGTINEQFF
TRBV4-1	NA	TRBJ2-7	CASSQTVSGSSYEQYF
TRBV7-9	once	TRBJ2-2	CASSWTSNTGELFF
TRBV6-5	NA	TRBJ2-1	CASRSTSGGANEQFF
TRBV11-2	NA	TRBJ2-1	CASTVRDLTYNEQFF
TRBV23-1	NA	TRBJ2-3	CASSQSARGGADTQYF
TRBV5-6	NA	TRBJ2-7	CASSLLGGGPIDEQYF